The T cell receptor (beta chain) described here comes from a study of T cell responses to AZD1222 COVID-19 vaccine. Study-wide results and limits: Just a handful of people given AZD1222 tested seropositive at baseline. Most donors were white British and more were female, and clonal diversity was possibly underestimated. Spike-spanning, vaccine-associated CD4 TCRs were dominant at 160-218 and 743-854. Every sample of the repertoires postdated the peak T cell response.

Note on this clone: Antigen: not known.

V lost 3 bases and J 5 bases, leaving 7 bases between the germline ends. CDR3 length: 12 amino acids. Germline V gene lookup returns CDR1 SEHNR and CDR2 FQNEAQ (reference sequence). Here immunoSEQ multiplex PCR was the method, and the copy in TCRdb shows in-frame clones only, minus some. The sample shows 250,000 to 300,000 clones, approximately 94% of them seen only once. The source is an adult who received the AZD1222 COVID-19 vaccine. The rearrangement uses TRBV7-9 and TRBJ1-1; no clear D. Sequenced here: peripheral blood, sampled 28 days after the second AZD1222 dose. For the CDR3, the DNA is TGTGCCAGCAGCTTTGGGGAAACTGAAGCTTTCTTT. Protein sequence: CASSFGETEAFF.